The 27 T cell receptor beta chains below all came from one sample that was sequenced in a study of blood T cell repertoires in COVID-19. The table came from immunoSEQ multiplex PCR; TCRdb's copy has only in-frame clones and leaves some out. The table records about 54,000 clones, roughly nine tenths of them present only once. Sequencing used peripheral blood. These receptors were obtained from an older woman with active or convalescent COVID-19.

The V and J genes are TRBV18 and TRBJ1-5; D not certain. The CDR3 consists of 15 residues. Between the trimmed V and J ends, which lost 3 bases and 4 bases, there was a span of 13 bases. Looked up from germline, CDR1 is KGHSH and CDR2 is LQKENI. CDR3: CASSPATPINQPQHF. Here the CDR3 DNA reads TGTGCCAGCTCACCGGCCACCCCAATTAATCAGCCCCAGCATTTT. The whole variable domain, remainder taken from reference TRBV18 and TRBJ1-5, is NAGVMQNPRHLVRRRGQEARLRCSPMKGHSHVYWYRQLPEEGLKFMVYLQKENIIDESGMPKERFSAEFPKEGPSILRIQQVVRGDSAAYFCASSPATPINQPQHFGDGTRLSIL.

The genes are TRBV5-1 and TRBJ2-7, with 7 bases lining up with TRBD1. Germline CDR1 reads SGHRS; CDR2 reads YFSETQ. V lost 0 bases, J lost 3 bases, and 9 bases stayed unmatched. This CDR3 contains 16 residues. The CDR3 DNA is TGCGCCAGCAGCTTGGCCCCCGGGACAGAAGGCTACGAGCAGTACTTC. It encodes CASSLAPGTEGYEQYF.

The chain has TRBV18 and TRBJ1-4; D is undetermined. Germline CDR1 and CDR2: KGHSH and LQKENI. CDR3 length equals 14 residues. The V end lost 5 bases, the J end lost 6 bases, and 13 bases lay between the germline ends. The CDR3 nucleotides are TGTGCCAGCTCAGGATCCCTCGGGGATGAAAAACTGTTTTTT. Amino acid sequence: CASSGSLGDEKLFF.

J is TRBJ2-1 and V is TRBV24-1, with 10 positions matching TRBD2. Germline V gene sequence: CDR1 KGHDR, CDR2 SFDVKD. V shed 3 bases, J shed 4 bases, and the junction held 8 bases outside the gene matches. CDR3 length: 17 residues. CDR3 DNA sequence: TGTGCCACCAGTGATGCCCAAGCGGGAGGGGTTTACAATGAGCAGTTCTTC. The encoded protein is CATSDAQAGGVYNEQFF.

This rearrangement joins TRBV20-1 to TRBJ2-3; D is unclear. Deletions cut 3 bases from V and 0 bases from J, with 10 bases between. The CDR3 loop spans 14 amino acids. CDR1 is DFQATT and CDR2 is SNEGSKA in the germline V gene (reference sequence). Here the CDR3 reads CSASPTSSTDTQYF. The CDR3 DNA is TGCAGTGCTAGTCCCACTTCTAGCACAGATACGCAGTATTTT.

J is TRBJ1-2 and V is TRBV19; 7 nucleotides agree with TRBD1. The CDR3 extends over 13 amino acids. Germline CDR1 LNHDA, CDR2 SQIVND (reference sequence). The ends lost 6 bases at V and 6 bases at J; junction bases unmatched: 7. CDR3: CASRPGTADGYTF. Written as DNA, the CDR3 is TGTGCCAGTAGACCCGGGACAGCCGATGGCTACACCTTC.

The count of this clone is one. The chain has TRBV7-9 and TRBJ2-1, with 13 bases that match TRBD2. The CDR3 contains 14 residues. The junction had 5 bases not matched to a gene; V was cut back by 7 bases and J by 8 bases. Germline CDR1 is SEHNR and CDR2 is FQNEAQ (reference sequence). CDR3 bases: TGTGCCAGCACCTGGACTAGCGGGAGCTATGAGCAGTTCTTC. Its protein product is CASTWTSGSYEQFF.

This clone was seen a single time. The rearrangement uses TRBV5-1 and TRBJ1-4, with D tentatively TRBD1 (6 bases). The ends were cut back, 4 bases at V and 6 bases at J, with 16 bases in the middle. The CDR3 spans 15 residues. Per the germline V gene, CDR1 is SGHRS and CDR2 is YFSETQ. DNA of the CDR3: TGCGCCAGCAGCGTCGCCGGGACAACGTATGAAAAACTGTTTTTT. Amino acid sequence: CASSVAGTTYEKLFF. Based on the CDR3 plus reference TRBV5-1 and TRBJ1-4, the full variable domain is KAGVTQTPRYLIKTRGQQVTLSCSPISGHRSVSWYQQTPGQGLQFLFEYFSETQRNKGNFPGRFSGRQFSNSRSEMNVSTLELGDSALYLCASSVAGTTYEKLFFGSGTQLSVL.

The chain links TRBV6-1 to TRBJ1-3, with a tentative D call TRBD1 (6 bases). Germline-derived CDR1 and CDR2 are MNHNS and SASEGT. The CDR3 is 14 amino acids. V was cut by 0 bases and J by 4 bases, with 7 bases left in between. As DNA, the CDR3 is TGTGCCAGCAGTGAAGCGCAGGGGGGAAACACCATATATTTT. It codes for CASSEAQGGNTIYF.

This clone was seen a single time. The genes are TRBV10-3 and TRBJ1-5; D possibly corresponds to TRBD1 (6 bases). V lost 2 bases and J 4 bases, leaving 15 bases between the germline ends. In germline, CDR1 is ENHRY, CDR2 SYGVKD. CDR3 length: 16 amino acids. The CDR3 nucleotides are TGTGCCATCAGTGAGAGCGGGGGGGGCCCTAATCAGCCCCAGCATTTT. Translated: CAISESGGGPNQPQHF.

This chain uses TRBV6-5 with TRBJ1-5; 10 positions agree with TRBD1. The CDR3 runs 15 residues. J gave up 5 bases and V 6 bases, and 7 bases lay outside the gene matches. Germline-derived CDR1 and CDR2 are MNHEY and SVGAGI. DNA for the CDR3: TGTGCCAGCAGCTTGGACAGGGGGGGCGATCAGCCCCAGCATTTT. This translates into CASSLDRGGDQPQHF.

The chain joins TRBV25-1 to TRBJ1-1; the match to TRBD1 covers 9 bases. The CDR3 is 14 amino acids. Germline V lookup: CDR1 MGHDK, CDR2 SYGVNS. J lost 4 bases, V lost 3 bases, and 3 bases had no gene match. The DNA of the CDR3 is TGTGCCAGCAGTGATAGACAGGGGGTCACTGAAGCTTTCTTT. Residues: CASSDRQGVTEAFF.

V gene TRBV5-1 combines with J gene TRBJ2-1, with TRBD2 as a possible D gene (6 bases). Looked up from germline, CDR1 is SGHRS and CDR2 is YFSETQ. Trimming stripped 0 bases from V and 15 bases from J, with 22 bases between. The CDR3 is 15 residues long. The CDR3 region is CASSLDGEALAGTFF. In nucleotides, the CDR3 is TGCGCCAGCAGCTTGGACGGGGAGGCGCTTGCTGGAACGTTCTTC.

CDR3: CASSVQGPPNSPLHF. In nucleotides, the CDR3 is TGTGCCAGCAGTGTACAGGGTCCTCCGAATTCACCCCTCCACTTT. J is TRBJ1-6 and V is TRBV25-1, with D possibly being TRBD1 (6 bases). CDR3 length: 15 amino acids. CDR1 is MGHDK and CDR2 is SYGVNS in the germline V gene. V was shortened by 4 bases and J by 7 bases, with 14 bases between the two germline ends.

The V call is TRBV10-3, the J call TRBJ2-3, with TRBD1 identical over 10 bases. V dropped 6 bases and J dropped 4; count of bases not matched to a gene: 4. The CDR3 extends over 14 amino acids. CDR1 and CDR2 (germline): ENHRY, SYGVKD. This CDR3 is CAIRDRGPSDTQYF. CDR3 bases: TGTGCCATCAGAGACAGGGGGCCCTCAGATACGCAGTATTTT.

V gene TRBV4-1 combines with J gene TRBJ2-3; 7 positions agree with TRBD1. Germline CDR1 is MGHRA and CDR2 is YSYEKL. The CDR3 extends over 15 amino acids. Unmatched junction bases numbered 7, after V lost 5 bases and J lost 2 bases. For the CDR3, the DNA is TGCGCCAGCAGCGGAGACAGGGAGAACACAGATACGCAGTATTTT. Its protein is CASSGDRENTDTQYF.

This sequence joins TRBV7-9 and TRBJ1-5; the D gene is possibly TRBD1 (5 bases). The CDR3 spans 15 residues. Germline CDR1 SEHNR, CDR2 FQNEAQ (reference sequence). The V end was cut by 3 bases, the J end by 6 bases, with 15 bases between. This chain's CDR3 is CASSFGGGNVQPQHF. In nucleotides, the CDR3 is TGTGCCAGCAGCTTTGGCGGGGGTAATGTTCAGCCCCAGCATTTT.

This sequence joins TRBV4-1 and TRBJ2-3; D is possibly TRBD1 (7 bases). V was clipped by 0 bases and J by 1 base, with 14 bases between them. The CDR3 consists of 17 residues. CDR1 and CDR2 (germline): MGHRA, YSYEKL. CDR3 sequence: CASSQDRTGGGTDTQYF. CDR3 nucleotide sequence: TGCGCCAGCAGCCAAGACCGGACAGGCGGGGGCACAGATACGCAGTATTTT.

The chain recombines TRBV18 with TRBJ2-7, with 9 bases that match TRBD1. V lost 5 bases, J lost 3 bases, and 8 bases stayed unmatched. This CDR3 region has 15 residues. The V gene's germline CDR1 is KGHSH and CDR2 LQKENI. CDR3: CASSSRTGVSYEQYF. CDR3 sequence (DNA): TGTGCCAGCTCATCTCGGACAGGGGTAAGCTACGAGCAGTACTTC.

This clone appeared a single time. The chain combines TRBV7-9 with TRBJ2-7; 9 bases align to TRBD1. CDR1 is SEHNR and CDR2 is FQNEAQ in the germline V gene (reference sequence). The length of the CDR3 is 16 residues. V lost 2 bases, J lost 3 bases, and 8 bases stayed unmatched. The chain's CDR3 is CASSLWEGQGNYEQYF. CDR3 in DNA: TGTGCCAGCAGCTTATGGGAGGGACAGGGAAACTACGAGCAGTACTTC.

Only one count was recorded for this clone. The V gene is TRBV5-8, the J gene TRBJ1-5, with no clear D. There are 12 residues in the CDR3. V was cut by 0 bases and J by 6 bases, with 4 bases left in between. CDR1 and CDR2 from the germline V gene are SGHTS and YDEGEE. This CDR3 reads CASSLDIQPQHF. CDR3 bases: TGTGCCAGCAGCTTGGATATTCAGCCCCAGCATTTT.

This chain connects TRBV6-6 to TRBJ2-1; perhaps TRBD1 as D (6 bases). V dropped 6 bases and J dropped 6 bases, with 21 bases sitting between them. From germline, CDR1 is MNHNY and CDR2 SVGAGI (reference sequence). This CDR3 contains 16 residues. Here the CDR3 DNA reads TGTGCCAGCAGGGAAACAGGGAGCGCATTGGGCAATGAGCAGTTCTTC. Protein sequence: CASRETGSALGNEQFF.

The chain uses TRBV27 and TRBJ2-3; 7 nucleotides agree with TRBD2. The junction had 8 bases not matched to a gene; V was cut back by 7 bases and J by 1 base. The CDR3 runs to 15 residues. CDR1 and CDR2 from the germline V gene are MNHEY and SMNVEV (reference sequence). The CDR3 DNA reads TGTGCCAGCAAACGATCCACTAGCGGCACAGATACGCAGTATTTT. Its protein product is CASKRSTSGTDTQYF.

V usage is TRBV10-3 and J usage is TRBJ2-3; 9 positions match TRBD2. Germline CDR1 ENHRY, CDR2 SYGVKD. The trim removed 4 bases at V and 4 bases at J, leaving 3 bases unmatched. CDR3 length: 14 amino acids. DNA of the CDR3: TGTGCCATCAGTGTAGCGGGAGAATCAGATACGCAGTATTTT. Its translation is CAISVAGESDTQYF.

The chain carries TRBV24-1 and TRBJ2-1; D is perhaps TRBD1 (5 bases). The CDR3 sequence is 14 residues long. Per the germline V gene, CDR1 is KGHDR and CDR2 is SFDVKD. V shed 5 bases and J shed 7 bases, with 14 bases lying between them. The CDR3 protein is CATSVGRGRNEQFF. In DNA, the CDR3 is TGTGCCACCAGTGTAGGAAGGGGCCGGAATGAGCAGTTCTTC.

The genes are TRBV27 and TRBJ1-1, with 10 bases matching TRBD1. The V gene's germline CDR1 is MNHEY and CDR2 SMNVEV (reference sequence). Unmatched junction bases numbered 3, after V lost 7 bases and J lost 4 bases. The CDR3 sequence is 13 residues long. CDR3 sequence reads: CASKWTGGTEAFF. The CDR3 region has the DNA TGTGCCAGCAAGTGGACAGGGGGCACTGAAGCTTTCTTT.

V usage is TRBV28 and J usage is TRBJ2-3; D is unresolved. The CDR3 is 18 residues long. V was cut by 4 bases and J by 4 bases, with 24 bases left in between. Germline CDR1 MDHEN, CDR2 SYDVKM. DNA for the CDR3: TGTGCCAGCAGTTCCCCCGCGATTCGGGTCTTTGCCGCAGATACGCAGTATTTT. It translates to CASSSPAIRVFAADTQYF.